This T cell receptor beta chain was identified during a study of follicular helper T cells after annual influenza vaccination. Time point in this sample: 2015-2016 season, pre-vaccination. Subjects lived in the community and lacked influenza vaccine within the prior 6 months. The repertoire was sequenced with immunoSEQ multiplex PCR; TCRdb's copy has only in-frame clones and lacks some. The sample has approximately 10,000 clones, roughly 80% seen once. Sequences were derived from CXCR5+ CD38- circulating T follicular helper cells from blood, sampled on the day of influenza vaccination. Noted subset: circulating Tfh, non-naive CD4+CXCR5+PD-1+ (ICOS+CD38+ or ICOS-CD38-). The receptor's source is an adult who received the influenza vaccine.

The CDR3 reads CASERRLDYNEQFF. CDR3 sequence (DNA): TGCGCCAGTGAGCGGAGGCTAGACTACAATGAGCAGTTCTTC. This chain connects TRBV10-2 to TRBJ2-1, with D possibly TRBD2 on 5 matching bases. From germline, CDR1 is WSHSY and CDR2 SAAADI. The CDR3 contains 14 residues. V lost 9 bases and J 3 bases, leaving 15 bases between the germline ends.